The 7 T cell receptor beta chains below come from one sample, sequenced in a study of graft-versus-host responses after intestinal transplantation (dated by TCRdb to the early 2020s). Libraries were made using the immunoSEQ multiplex PCR assay. This is the immuneACCESS table as TCRdb keeps it, with only in-frame sequences that have V and J called. A part of the clones is gone; compared with another copy, unresolved V genes explain less than half, and the rest is unexplained. The sample records about 130,000 clones, around nine tenths of which are singletons. The ten largest clones capture about 0.16% of the sample. According to the study, the label for this sample's time point signals: cells obtained before transplantation from donor or recipient. Their specific antigens are unknown. The sample in question was unstimulated CD4+ T cells sorted from spleen or lymph node cells, obtained before intestinal transplant. The receptor set was obtained from a human donor who received an intestinal transplant.

The V gene is TRBV6-5, the J gene TRBJ1-6; no reliable D call. The CDR3 consists of 15 residues. Trimming pared 2 bases from V and 10 bases from J, leaving 15 bases between. Germline CDR1 MNHEY, CDR2 SVGAGI. DNA for the CDR3: TGTGCCAGCAGTTACGCGGGGAGGCGAGGCTCACCCCTCCACTTT. Its translation: CASSYAGRRGSPLHF.

This clone occurred once. Other DNA sequences in the sample encode the same CDR3. The CDR3 loop reads CASSPGGDYEQYF. CDR3 nucleotide sequence: TGCGCCAGCAGCCCCGGTGGGGACTACGAGCAGTACTTC. The rearrangement uses TRBV5-1 and TRBJ2-7; D remains unclear. V was shortened by 4 bases and J by 3 bases, with 11 bases between the two germline ends. The CDR3 extends over 13 amino acids. CDR1 and CDR2 from the germline V gene are SGHRS and YFSETQ.

The CDR3 loop reads CATSRLSMRGLWPGNTIYF. The DNA of the CDR3 is TGTGCCACCAGCAGATTGTCGATGAGGGGGTTGTGGCCCGGAAACACCATATATTTT. V gene TRBV15 combines with J gene TRBJ1-3; maybe TRBD1 (6 bases). This CDR3 spans 19 amino acids. CDR1 and CDR2 from the germline V gene are LNHNV and YYDKDF (reference sequence). Trimming shortened V by 2 bases and J by 4 bases, and 24 bases separated the two germline ends.

Only one count was recorded for this clone. The chain recombines TRBV6-1 with TRBJ1-2; 7 bases line up with TRBD1. CDR1 MNHNS and CDR2 SASEGT come from the germline V gene. Losses at the gene ends were 7 bases for V and 2 bases for J; bases not matched to a gene: 4. CDR3 length: 13 amino acids. CDR3 loop: CASTLTGNYGYTF. In nucleotides, the CDR3 is TGTGCCAGCACTTTGACAGGGAACTATGGCTACACCTTC.

Points on this clone: One junction end does not reproduce the germline sequence, and a read error may be involved. The chain combines TRBV13 with TRBJ2-7; 9 nucleotides agree with TRBD2. This CDR3 contains 14 residues. Germline lookup yields CDR1 PRHDT and CDR2 FYEKMQ (reference sequence). CDR3 nucleotides: TGTGCCAGCAGCCCTGGGCGGGGGGGGGACCATTGGAACTTC. Translated: CASSPGRGGDHWNF.

The gene calls are TRBV4-1 and TRBJ1-4; 8 bases are shared with TRBD1. The CDR3 sequence is 15 residues long. CDR1 and CDR2 (germline): MGHRA, YSYEKL. With V trimmed by 2 bases and J by 7 bases, 6 bases remained unmatched. CDR3 loop: CASSQIQGAGEKLFF. In DNA, the CDR3 is TGCGCCAGCAGCCAAATTCAGGGGGCCGGTGAAAAACTGTTTTTT.

The chain uses TRBV5-1 and TRBJ2-3; D is possibly TRBD1 or TRBD2 (6 bases each). V was pared by 1 base and J by 4 bases, with 10 bases between. CDR3 length equals 14 residues. Germline V gene sequence: CDR1 SGHRS, CDR2 YFSETQ. The CDR3 nucleotides read TGCGCCAGCAGCTTGAGGGGGGTAGCAGATACGCAGTATTTT. It is translated as CASSLRGVADTQYF.